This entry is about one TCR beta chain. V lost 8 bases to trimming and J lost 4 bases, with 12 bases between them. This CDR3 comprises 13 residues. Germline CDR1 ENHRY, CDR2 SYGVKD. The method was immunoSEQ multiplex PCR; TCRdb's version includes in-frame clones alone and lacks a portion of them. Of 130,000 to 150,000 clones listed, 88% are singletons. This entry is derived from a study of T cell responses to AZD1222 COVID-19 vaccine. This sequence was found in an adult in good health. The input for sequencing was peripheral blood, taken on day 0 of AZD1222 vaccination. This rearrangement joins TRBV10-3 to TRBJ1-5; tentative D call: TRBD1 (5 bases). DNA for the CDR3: TGTGCCATCCAGGGCGCGAGGAATCAGCCCCAGCATTTT. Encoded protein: CAIQGARNQPQHF.